These 6 T cell receptor beta chains were sequenced from one sample in a study of blood T cell repertoires in COVID-19. Libraries were prepared by immunoSEQ multiplex PCR; TCRdb keeps only in-frame clonotypes and omits some of them. The profile shows around 300,000 clones, just under 90% of them singletons. Sequenced input: PBMCs or T cells enriched from blood (not recorded which). Receptors were obtained from a woman aged 55-69 years who had recovered from COVID-19.

This rearrangement joins TRBV10-1 to TRBJ1-3; no clear D. Germline lookup yields CDR1 WNHNN and CDR2 SYGVQD (reference sequence). The CDR3 covers 14 residues. The V and J ends lost 6 bases and 2 bases respectively, with 11 bases between them. The CDR3 DNA reads TGCGCCAGCAGCCCCACTATGGCTGGAAACACCATATATTTT. It encodes CASSPTMAGNTIYF.

This chain joins TRBV10-2 and TRBJ1-5; D is undetermined. This CDR3 is built from 13 residues. Trimming cost V 2 bases and J 3 bases, with 5 bases left between them. The germline V gene encodes CDR1 WSHSY and CDR2 SAAADI. The DNA for the CDR3 is TGCGCCAGCAGTGAGCAGGTCAATCAGCCCCAGCATTTT. It specifies CASSEQVNQPQHF.

The chain employs TRBV9 and TRBJ1-4, with D tentatively TRBD1 (5 bases). This CDR3 spans 15 amino acids. Trimming took 4 bases from V and 0 from J, leaving 10 bases between them. Germline lookup yields CDR1 SGDLS and CDR2 YYNGEE. The CDR3 is CASSPKGTTNEKLFF. The CDR3 coding sequence is TGTGCCAGCAGCCCTAAGGGGACAACTAATGAAAAACTGTTTTTT.

The chain uses TRBV28 and TRBJ1-2; a weak D match, TRBD1 (6 bases). V lost 7 bases to trimming and J lost 4 bases, with 10 bases between them. The CDR3 length is 12 residues. CDR1 is MDHEN, CDR2 SYDVKM, per germline. This CDR3 is CASKQGGYGYTF. The CDR3 nucleotides read TGTGCCAGCAAACAGGGCGGCTATGGCTACACCTTC.

The J gene is TRBJ1-2, the V gene TRBV30; D gene unclear. From germline, CDR1 is GTSNPN and CDR2 SVGIG (reference sequence). Between the trimmed V and J ends, which lost 2 bases and 7 bases, there was a span of 14 bases. This CDR3 contains 13 residues. CDR3: CAWSLAGFSGYTF. CDR3 DNA: TGTGCCTGGAGTCTGGCCGGGTTTAGTGGCTACACCTTC.

V gene TRBV29-1 combines with J gene TRBJ2-1; no definite D call. Trimming took off 3 bases at V and 0 bases at J, with 9 bases between the two ends. CDR3 length equals 14 residues. Per germline, CDR1 SQVTM and CDR2 ANQGSEA. The chain's CDR3 is CSVDSASSYNEQFF. DNA of the CDR3: TGCAGCGTTGACAGCGCAAGCTCCTACAATGAGCAGTTCTTC.